The TCR beta chain described here comes from a study of shared clonotypes between healthy human individuals. Turning to the study itself: A couple of women and a few men aged 18 to 49 served as donors.

An approximately 200 ng quantity of DNA, some 30,000 T cell genomes, went into the sorted-subset replicate PCRs. The method was immunoSEQ multiplex PCR; TCRdb's version includes in-frame clones alone and lacks a portion of them. The table includes under 1,900,000 clones, 98% to 99% detected once. The authors divided CD4+ cells into CD45RA+ naive and CD45RA-negative memory subsets. The study, taken as a whole, reports: Four donors held approximately 4.6% of naive CD4 clonotypes in common.

This CDR3 is built from 18 residues. In germline, CDR1 is SGHRS, CDR2 YFSETQ. V was clipped by 0 bases and J by 4 bases, with 19 bases between them. A single count supports this clone. The antigen is unknown. The sequence derives from a man younger than 45 in good health. The rearrangement uses TRBV5-1 and TRBJ1-4; D call uncertain. The specimen sequenced was naive CD4+ T cells sorted from blood. Sample subset: CD45RA+ positively selected. The CDR3, as DNA: TGCGCCAGCAGCTTGGAAGGACCCAGAGGGCCTATTAATGAAAAACTGTTTTTT. As protein: CASSLEGPRGPINEKLFF.